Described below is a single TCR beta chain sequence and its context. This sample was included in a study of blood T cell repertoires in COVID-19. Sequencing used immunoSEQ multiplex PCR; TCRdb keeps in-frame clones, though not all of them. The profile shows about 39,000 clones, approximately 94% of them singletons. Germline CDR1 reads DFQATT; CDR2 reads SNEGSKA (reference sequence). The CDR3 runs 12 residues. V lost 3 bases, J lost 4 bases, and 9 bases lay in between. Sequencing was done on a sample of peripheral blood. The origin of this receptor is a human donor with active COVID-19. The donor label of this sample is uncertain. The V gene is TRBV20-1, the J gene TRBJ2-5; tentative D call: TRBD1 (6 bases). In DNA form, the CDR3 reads TGCAGTGCTAGTCTAGGGGGAGAGACCCAGTACTTC. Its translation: CSASLGGETQYF.